This T cell receptor beta chain was recovered during a study of blood T cell repertoires in COVID-19. The CDR3 consists of 16 residues. CDR1 and CDR2 from the germline V gene are MDHEN and SYDVKM. After removal of 3 bases from V and 3 bases from J, the junction contained 10 bases not matched to a gene. Generated by immunoSEQ multiplex PCR, the TCRdb table keeps only in-frame clones and is missing some. The sample includes 270,000 or so clones, around 84% of them seen just once. The J gene is TRBJ2-7, the V gene TRBV28, with TRBD2 matching 8 bases. The TCR comes from a human donor with COVID-19, enrolled during active disease. The donor label of this sample is uncertain. The sequenced sample was peripheral blood. The chain's CDR3 is CASSFDSGNVFYEQYF. The CDR3 DNA reads as TGTGCCAGCAGTTTTGATAGCGGGAATGTGTTCTACGAGCAGTACTTC. The whole variable domain, remainder taken from reference TRBV28 and TRBJ2-7, is DVKVTQSSRYLVKRTGEKVFLECVQDMDHENMFWYRQDPGLGLRLIYFSYDVKMKEKGDIPEGYSVSREKKERFSLILESASTNQTSMYLCASSFDSGNVFYEQYFGPGTRLTVT.